What follows is one TCR beta chain and its context. What it recognizes is unknown. The data were obtained in a study of cytomegalovirus exposure and HLA in healthy donors. CDR3 length: 14 residues. The germline gives CDR1 MNHEY, CDR2 SMNVEV (reference sequence). Trimming pared 5 bases from V and 4 bases from J, leaving 14 bases between. General study results and limits: TCR beta sequences reportedly predicted most subjects' HLA-A and HLA-B alleles accurately. Previous analysis showed most TCR beta V segments were productive about 87% or about 30% of the time.

The PCR ran on 60 Vbeta and 13 Jbeta primers. Profiled with immunoSEQ multiplex PCR; TCRdb holds only in-frame clones, not every one. The sample includes roughly 250,000 clones, approximately 80% of them seen just once. The chain uses TRBV27 and TRBJ2-5; D gene uncertain. Sequencing input: PBMCs. The TCR comes from a girl aged 2 to 9 in good health and CMV-seronegative. In DNA, the CDR3 is TGTGCCAGCAGTCGCCGGCAGGATGGAGAGACCCAGTACTTC. Translating it yields CASSRRQDGETQYF.